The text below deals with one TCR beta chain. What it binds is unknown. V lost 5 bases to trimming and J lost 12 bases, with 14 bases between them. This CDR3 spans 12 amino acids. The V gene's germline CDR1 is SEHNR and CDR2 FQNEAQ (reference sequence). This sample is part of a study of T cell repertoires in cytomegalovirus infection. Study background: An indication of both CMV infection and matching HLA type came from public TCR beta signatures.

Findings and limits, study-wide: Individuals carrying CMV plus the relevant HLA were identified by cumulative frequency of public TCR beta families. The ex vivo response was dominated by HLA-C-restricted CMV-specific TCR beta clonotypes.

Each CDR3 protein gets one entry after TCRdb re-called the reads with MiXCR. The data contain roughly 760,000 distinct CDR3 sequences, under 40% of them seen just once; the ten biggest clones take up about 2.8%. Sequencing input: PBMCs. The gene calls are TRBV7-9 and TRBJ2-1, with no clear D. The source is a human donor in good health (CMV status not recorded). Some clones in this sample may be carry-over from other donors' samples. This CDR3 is CASSQTAIAQFF. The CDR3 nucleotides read TGTGCCAGCAGCCAGACGGCGATTGCGCAGTTCTTC. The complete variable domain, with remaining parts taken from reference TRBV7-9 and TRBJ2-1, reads DTGVSQNPRHKITKRGQNVTFRCDPISEHNRLYWYRQTLGQGPEFLTYFQNEAQLEKSRLLSDRFSAERPKGSFSTLEIQRTEQGDSAMYLCASSQTAIAQFFGPGTRLTVL.